The sequence of this T cell receptor beta chain was determined in a study of blood T cell repertoires in COVID-19. Whole-study context: Symptom resolution, clearance, or two negative PCRs marked donors in Cohort 3 as recovered.

Germline lookup yields CDR1 LGHNA and CDR2 YNFKEQ. The CDR3 extends over 16 amino acids. Deletions cut 1 base from V and 0 bases from J, with 13 bases between. Self-reported history from a screening survey and questionnaire set each donor's cohort. In the source study's methods: For nucleated cells, counts were estimated from reference gene primer amplification. Some clones are missing from TCRdb's copy, which holds only in-frame ones; the method was immunoSEQ multiplex PCR. Clonal size and the V and J genes are those of that table, whereas D and trimming came from the DNA. The sample holds some 300,000 clones, around 90% seen once.

Sequencing used PBMCs or T cells enriched from blood (not recorded which). V is TRBV4-2 and J is TRBJ2-7; possibly TRBD2 for D (5 bases). The source is a woman aged 55 to 70 in a cohort exposed to, infected with or recovered from COVID-19 (not recorded which). DNA for the CDR3: TGTGCCAGCAGCCAAGGGGTAGCGTTTAGCTCCTACGAGCAGTACTTC. It codes for CASSQGVAFSSYEQYF.